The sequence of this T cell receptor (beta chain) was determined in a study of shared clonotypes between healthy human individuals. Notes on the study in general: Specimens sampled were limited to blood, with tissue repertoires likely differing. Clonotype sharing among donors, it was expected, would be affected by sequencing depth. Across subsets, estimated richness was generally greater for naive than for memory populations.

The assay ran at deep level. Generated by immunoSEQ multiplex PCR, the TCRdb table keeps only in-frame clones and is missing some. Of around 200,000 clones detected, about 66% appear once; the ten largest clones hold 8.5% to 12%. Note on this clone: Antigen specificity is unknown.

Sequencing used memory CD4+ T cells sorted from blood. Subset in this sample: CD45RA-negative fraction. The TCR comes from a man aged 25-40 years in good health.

The CDR3 protein is CASSLDYEQYF. The CDR3 region has the DNA TGTGCCAGCAGCTTAGATTACGAGCAGTACTTC. The chain links TRBV7-9 to TRBJ2-7, with D unresolved. V was pared by 1 base and J by 4 bases, with 2 bases between. CDR1 is SEHNR and CDR2 is FQNEAQ in the germline V gene (reference sequence). This CDR3 spans 11 amino acids.